Listed here are 29 T cell receptor beta chains from one sample, sequenced in a study of cytomegalovirus exposure and HLA in healthy donors. PCR employed 60 Vbeta and 13 Jbeta primers. Sequencing used immunoSEQ multiplex PCR; TCRdb keeps in-frame clones, though not all of them. The sample includes 200,000 to 250,000 clones, over 70% of them seen just once. What was sequenced was PBMCs. The receptors derive from a boy between 2 and 10 years old in good health and CMV-seronegative.

CDR3 nucleotide sequence: TGTGCCAGTGCGGGGGATTCCTACGAGCAGTACTTC. It translates to CASAGDSYEQYF. The chain recombines TRBV9 with TRBJ2-7, with TRBD2 matching 7 bases. V shed 8 bases, J shed 1 base, and the junction held 3 bases outside the gene matches. The CDR3 consists of 12 residues. Germline V gene lookup returns CDR1 SGDLS and CDR2 YYNGEE.

This clone was counted between two and nine times. The gene calls are TRBV6-5 and TRBJ1-5, with D possibly matching TRBD1 (6 bases). Trimming took 4 bases from V and 2 from J, leaving 15 bases between them. This CDR3 is built from 16 residues. The V gene's germline CDR1 is MNHEY and CDR2 SVGAGI. The CDR3 here is CASSSLGGAGNQPQHF. For the CDR3, the DNA is TGTGCCAGCAGTTCCTTAGGGGGGGCAGGCAATCAGCCCCAGCATTTT.

The gene calls are TRBV6-1 and TRBJ2-7, with D tentatively TRBD1 (6 bases). The CDR3 loop spans 15 amino acids. CDR1 is MNHNS and CDR2 is SASEGT in the germline V gene. Trimming left V 1 base short and J 1 base short, with 11 bases between. CDR3 DNA: TGTGCCAGCAGTGAAGAGGATGGACAGTCCTACGAGCAGTACTTC. Translated: CASSEEDGQSYEQYF.

The V and J genes are TRBV9 and TRBJ2-2; D is possibly TRBD1 (5 bases). Germline CDR1 SGDLS, CDR2 YYNGEE. The ends were cut back, 4 bases at V and 0 bases at J, with 7 bases in the middle. This CDR3 comprises 14 residues. In DNA, the CDR3 is TGTGCCAGCAGCCCAGGGACGAACACCGGGGAGCTGTTTTTT. Encoded protein: CASSPGTNTGELFF.

This clone showed up just a few times. The junction and the germline gene differ at one end; a read error may be behind it. This chain links TRBV5-5 with TRBJ2-1, with D possibly matching TRBD2 (7 bases). Germline V lookup: CDR1 SGHKS, CDR2 YYEKEE (reference sequence). The CDR3 length is 12 residues. CDR3 loop: CASSPVGGEMIF. The CDR3 DNA is TGTGCCAGCAGTCCGGTAGGGGGGGAAATGATCTTC. Combining the CDR3 with reference TRBV5-5 and TRBJ2-1 gives the whole variable domain DAGVTQSPTHLIKTRGQQVTLRCSPISGHKSVSWYQQVLGQGPQFIFQYYEKEERGRGNFPDRFSARQFPNYSSELNVNALLLGDSALYLCASSPVGGEMIFGPGTRLTVL.

On this clone: Other DNA sequences within the sample encode an identical CDR3. V usage is TRBV4-1 and J usage is TRBJ2-7; 8 bases map to TRBD1. The CDR3 loop spans 15 amino acids. V was pared by 1 base and J by 3 bases, with 5 bases of the junction left unmatched. Germline-derived CDR1 and CDR2 are MGHRA and YSYEKL. CDR3 sequence: CASSQGPGTGYEQYF. The CDR3, as DNA: TGCGCCAGCAGCCAAGGCCCCGGGACAGGCTACGAGCAGTACTTC.

The CDR3 loop is CASSLGTNENEKLFF. In DNA form, the CDR3 reads TGCGCCAGCAGCTTGGGGACAAATGAAAATGAAAAACTGTTTTTT. This sequence joins TRBV5-1 and TRBJ1-4; D is possibly TRBD1 (5 bases). Germline V CDR1 and CDR2: SGHRS, YFSETQ. The CDR3 length is 15 residues. The V and J ends lost 0 bases and 5 bases respectively, with 11 bases between them.

The chain is built from TRBV5-5 and TRBJ1-2; D is unclear. CDR1 and CDR2 from the germline V gene are SGHKS and YYEKEE (reference sequence). The V gene lost 4 bases and the J gene lost 8 bases, with 12 bases spanning the gap. The length of the CDR3 is 12 residues. This CDR3 is CASSREGKGYTF. Here the CDR3 DNA reads TGTGCCAGCAGCCGGGAGGGTAAAGGCTACACCTTC. The complete variable domain, with remaining parts taken from reference TRBV5-5 and TRBJ1-2, reads DAGVTQSPTHLIKTRGQQVTLRCSPISGHKSVSWYQQVLGQGPQFIFQYYEKEERGRGNFPDRFSARQFPNYSSELNVNALLLGDSALYLCASSREGKGYTFGSGTRLTVV.

This clone was observed a handful of times. The gene calls are TRBV14 and TRBJ2-1; 13 bases align to TRBD2. With V trimmed by 2 bases and J by 8 bases, 6 bases remained unmatched. The CDR3 loop spans 16 amino acids. Germline V lookup: CDR1 SGHDN, CDR2 FVKESK. CDR3 sequence: CASSQWVLAGGDEQFF. In nucleotides, the CDR3 is TGTGCCAGCAGCCAATGGGTACTAGCGGGAGGGGATGAGCAGTTCTTC.

V and J are TRBV9 and TRBJ2-2; the match to TRBD2 covers 8 bases. Germline V gives CDR1 SGDLS, CDR2 YYNGEE. This CDR3 spans 15 amino acids. V shed 3 bases, J shed 4 bases, and the junction held 5 bases outside the gene matches. For the CDR3, the DNA is TGTGCCAGCAGCGAGGGCGGGGGGCTCACCGGGGAGCTGTTTTTT. Translation gives CASSEGGGLTGELFF.

The chain employs TRBV5-6 and TRBJ2-7; D unresolved. This CDR3 is built from 12 residues. Per germline, CDR1 SGHDT and CDR2 YYEEEE. Deletions cut 0 bases from V and 3 bases from J, with 4 bases between. In DNA, the CDR3 is TGTGCCAGCAGCTTGGCATTCTACGAGCAGTACTTC. It is translated as CASSLAFYEQYF.

This chain uses TRBV19 with TRBJ1-2, with TRBD1 identical over 9 bases. The germline V gene has CDR1 LNHDA and CDR2 SQIVND (reference sequence). This CDR3 region has 15 residues. V dropped 8 bases and J dropped 2; count of bases not matched to a gene: 9. In DNA, the CDR3 is TGTGCCAGTGGGAGCGACAGGGGGGTCAACTATGGCTACACCTTC. Translating gives CASGSDRGVNYGYTF.

In DNA, the CDR3 is TGTGCCAGCACCTCAACTGGGGGCCCAGATACGCAGTATTTT. Translating it yields CASTSTGGPDTQYF. This sequence joins TRBV6-5 and TRBJ2-3; TRBD1 is a possible D gene (6 bases). V was clipped by 7 bases and J by 4 bases, with 15 bases between them. This CDR3 is built from 14 residues. CDR1 and CDR2 from the germline V gene are MNHEY and SVGAGI.

The gene calls are TRBV30 and TRBJ1-4; D ambiguous. CDR1 and CDR2 (germline): GTSNPN, SVGIG (reference sequence). The CDR3 consists of 14 residues. The germline V and J ends were trimmed by 4 bases and 7 bases, with 16 bases remaining between them. The CDR3 sequence is CAWNFIQTSEKLFF. In nucleotides, the CDR3 is TGTGCCTGGAATTTTATTCAGACAAGTGAAAAACTGTTTTTT. The full variable domain, in which reference TRBV30 and TRBJ1-4 provide the parts outside the CDR3, is SQTIHQWPATLVQPVGSPLSLECTVEGTSNPNLYWYRQAAGRGLQLLFYSVGIGQISSEVPQNLSASRPQDRQFILSSKKLLLSDSGFYLCAWNFIQTSEKLFFGSGTQLSVL.

This chain uses TRBV19 with TRBJ2-1, with TRBD2 matching 8 bases. The CDR3 spans 15 residues. Trimming cost V 5 bases and J 6 bases; bases outside gene matches: 9. From germline, CDR1 is LNHDA and CDR2 SQIVND (reference sequence). The CDR3 DNA is TGTGCCAGTAGTCTCCTCCCCGGGACTAGCAATGAGCAGTTCTTC. Amino acids: CASSLLPGTSNEQFF.

The CDR3 DNA follows: TGTGCAAGTAAGACCAAGCGAAGTAATGAGCAGTTCTTC. Its protein is CASKTKRSNEQFF. The rearrangement uses TRBV12-2 and TRBJ2-1; the D call TRBD2 from the table was never checked on the DNA. TRBV12-2 is designated a pseudogene. The CDR3 has 13 residues.

The chain is built from TRBV5-4 and TRBJ2-3; 7 bases fit TRBD1. V lost 4 bases to trimming and J lost 2 bases; unmatched junction nucleotides: 7. Looked up from germline, CDR1 is SGHNT and CDR2 is YYREEE (reference sequence). This CDR3 is built from 15 residues. Written as DNA, the CDR3 is TGTGCCAGCAGCCAGGGACAGCCTAACACAGATACGCAGTATTTT. It codes for CASSQGQPNTDTQYF.

This clone turned up a few times. The chain uses TRBV5-1 and TRBJ1-4; tentative D call: TRBD1 (6 bases). CDR3 length: 17 amino acids. CDR1 is SGHRS, CDR2 YFSETQ, per germline. The V end lost 0 bases, the J end lost 5 bases, and 17 bases lay between the germline ends. This CDR3 is CASSLGGLSLPNEKLFF. CDR3 DNA sequence: TGCGCCAGCAGCTTGGGGGGGCTCTCTCTCCCAAATGAAAAACTGTTTTTT.

This clone came up a few times. The J gene is TRBJ2-3, the V gene TRBV7-6; 8 positions match TRBD2. Germline V CDR1 and CDR2: SGHVS, FNYEAQ. J lost 2 bases, V lost 2 bases, and 6 bases had no gene match. This CDR3 contains 16 residues. The CDR3 bases are TGTGCCAGCAGCTTAAGCGGGGGAGGTTACACAGATACGCAGTATTTT. Translating it yields CASSLSGGGYTDTQYF. Looking up the rest from reference TRBV7-6 and TRBJ2-3 gives the full variable domain: GAGVSQSPRYKVTKRGQDVALRCDPISGHVSLYWYRQALGQGPEFLTYFNYEAQQDKSGLPNDRFSAERPEGSISTLTIQRTEQRDSAMYRCASSLSGGGYTDTQYFGPGTRLTVL.

The chain joins TRBV4-1 to TRBJ2-1; a possible D gene is TRBD2 (5 bases). There are 16 residues in the CDR3. Trimming stripped 0 bases from V and 2 bases from J, with 11 bases between. Germline CDR1 is MGHRA and CDR2 is YSYEKL. CDR3 nucleotide sequence: TGCGCCAGCAGCCAAGAGGCCGGGAACCCCTACAATGAGCAGTTCTTC. This encodes CASSQEAGNPYNEQFF.

Written as DNA, the CDR3 is TGTGCCAGTGCGGAAAACGCGGGGGGCCACGACGAGCAGTACTTC. Translated: CASAENAGGHDEQYF. The chain combines TRBV19 with TRBJ2-7; 8 nucleotides agree with TRBD2. Germline values: CDR1 LNHDA, CDR2 SQIVND (reference sequence). V shed 8 bases and J 5 bases; nucleotides not matched to a gene: 14. The CDR3 runs to 15 residues.

CDR3 nucleotide sequence: TGTGCCAGCAGCTCCTCGACAGGGGAAGAGACCCAGTACTTC. As protein: CASSSSTGEETQYF. This chain links TRBV13 with TRBJ2-5; 8 bases line up with TRBD1. J was trimmed by 3 bases and V by 4 bases; bases with no gene match: 4. This CDR3 comprises 14 residues. The germline V gene encodes CDR1 PRHDT and CDR2 FYEKMQ (reference sequence).

J is TRBJ1-5 and V is TRBV5-6; D call uncertain. The V gene's germline CDR1 is SGHDT and CDR2 YYEEEE. The CDR3 extends over 15 amino acids. V was pared by 1 base and J by 0 bases, with 8 bases between. CDR3 sequence: CASSLSPGSNQPQHF. For the CDR3, the DNA is TGTGCCAGCAGCTTGTCCCCGGGTAGCAATCAGCCCCAGCATTTT.

This chain uses TRBV6-5 with TRBJ2-2; 10 bases match TRBD1. The CDR3 runs to 16 residues. The germline V gene has CDR1 MNHEY and CDR2 SVGAGI. J was trimmed by 7 bases and V by 2 bases; bases with no gene match: 7. CDR3 amino acids: CASSYLGQGNDGELFF. The CDR3 nucleotides read TGTGCCAGCAGTTACCTGGGACAGGGGAACGACGGGGAGCTGTTTTTT.

The chain recombines TRBV4-2 with TRBJ2-3; D is possibly TRBD2 (6 bases). The CDR3 consists of 12 residues. The germline V gene encodes CDR1 LGHNA and CDR2 YNFKEQ. V was clipped by 4 bases and J by 10 bases, with 12 bases between them. The CDR3 sequence is CASSLGGPPQYF. For the CDR3, the DNA is TGTGCCAGCAGCCTCGGAGGGCCCCCGCAGTATTTT.

The genes are TRBV19 and TRBJ1-5; 10 nucleotides match TRBD1. Germline CDR1 and CDR2: LNHDA and SQIVND (reference sequence). The J segment lost 6 bases and the V segment lost 8 bases, leaving 4 bases of the junction unmatched. The CDR3 is made up of 13 amino acids. CDR3 nucleotides: TGTGCCAGTGGGACAGGGGCAGGTCAGCCCCAGCATTTT. This encodes CASGTGAGQPQHF.

The CDR3 DNA sequence: TGTGCCATCAGTGATCCCTCTCGGCGGGGGATCACTGAAGCTTTCTTT. Amino acid sequence: CAISDPSRRGITEAFF. This chain connects TRBV10-3 to TRBJ1-1; a weak D match, TRBD1 (5 bases). The CDR3 extends over 16 amino acids. Looked up from germline, CDR1 is ENHRY and CDR2 is SYGVKD. With 3 bases removed from V and 4 bases from J, the gap between germline ends came to 18 bases.

This chain uses TRBV9 with TRBJ2-1; 8 bases align to TRBD2. The CDR3 has 17 amino acids. Germline V lookup: CDR1 SGDLS, CDR2 YYNGEE. V was clipped by 0 bases and J by 6 bases; unmatched bases: 11. The CDR3 DNA sequence: TGTGCCAGCAGCGTAGGCGAGCGGGAGAGGGTCATCAATGAGCAGTTCTTC. Residues: CASSVGERERVINEQFF.

The chain uses TRBV30 and TRBJ2-1; maybe TRBD2 (6 bases). The CDR3 is made up of 13 amino acids. Per the germline V gene, CDR1 is GTSNPN and CDR2 is SVGIG (reference sequence). Trimming cost V 5 bases and J 0 bases, with 8 bases left between them. Written as DNA, the CDR3 is TGTGCCTGGGGGCGGGACTCCTACAATGAGCAGTTCTTC. Its protein is CAWGRDSYNEQFF. Based on the CDR3 plus reference TRBV30 and TRBJ2-1, the full variable domain is SQTIHQWPATLVQPVGSPLSLECTVEGTSNPNLYWYRQAAGRGLQLLFYSVGIGQISSEVPQNLSASRPQDRQFILSSKKLLLSDSGFYLCAWGRDSYNEQFFGPGTRLTVL.